Below, one TCR beta chain is given with its context. TCRdb reanalysed the 5' RACE reads using MiXCR and keeps one entry per CDR3 protein. The table has 300,000 to 400,000 distinct CDR3 sequences, approximately 15% seen once. Trimming shortened V by 5 bases and J by 4 bases, and 27 bases separated the two germline ends. CDR1 is SQVTM and CDR2 is ANQGSEA in the germline V gene. The CDR3 is 17 residues long. This sample was taken from a study of CD8 T cells in ankylosing spondylitis. The sequence was collected from a male donor with ankylosing spondylitis or in good health (not recorded which). The chain recombines TRBV29-1 with TRBJ2-7, with D unclear. Sequenced material: blood, either unsorted or a sorted T cell fraction (not recorded which). The CDR3 spells CSVSILQATLFSYEQYF. The CDR3, as DNA: TGCAGCGTTAGCATCCTCCAGGCCACTCTTTTCTCTTACGAGCAGTACTTC.